The source of this TCR beta chain is a study of cytomegalovirus exposure and HLA in healthy donors. Study conclusions and caveats: The study recorded 160 or so TCR beta chains that were cytomegalovirus-associated. Later analysis identified several of the most significant clusters that appeared linked to common viral pathogens.

V shed 1 base, J shed 7 bases, and the junction held 8 bases outside the gene matches. Looked up from germline, CDR1 is SGHAT and CDR2 is FQNNGV. The CDR3 totals 16 residues. The PCR had 60 Vbeta and 13 Jbeta primers. Repertoires were generated with immunoSEQ multiplex PCR, while TCRdb's copy carries only in-frame clones and drops some. The sample consists of over 150,000 clones, 65% to 80% of them appearing once. About this clone: What it recognizes is unknown.

The rearrangement joins TRBV11-2 to TRBJ2-2; 8 bases line up with TRBD2. Sequenced input: PBMCs. The source is a man aged 40-49 years in good health and CMV-seronegative. The CDR3 bases are TGTGCCAGCAGCTTAGTAACAGCGGGAGCTGGCGGGGAGCTGTTTTTT. It translates to CASSLVTAGAGGELFF.